This TCR beta chain comes out of a study of T cells in Graves' hyperthyroidism and ophthalmopathy. Findings of the study overall: A model of 13 V-J pairs discriminated ophthalmopathy from stable hyperthyroidism. The model's output predicted ophthalmopathy at a median of around 7 months prior to onset. Researchers found most expanded thyroid clonotypes above 0.001 in blood as well.

Amplification targeted TCR beta CDR3 regions from RNA transcripts. Researchers ran a first-round RT-PCR on the TCR CDR3 using the HTBI primer set. TCRdb reprocessed the multiplex PCR reads with MiXCR, giving one entry per CDR3 protein. The data contain 340,000 or so distinct CDR3 sequences, 20% to 25% of them seen just once; the ten biggest clones take up 50% to 65%. The CDR3 runs 15 residues. CDR1 is KGHSH, CDR2 LQKENI, per germline. The V and J ends lost 5 bases and 6 bases respectively, with 16 bases between them. On this clonotype: As yet, its antigen is unknown. A much more abundant neighbour one base away suggests this may be a read error.

Diagnostic decisions used clinical symptoms, serum thyroxine and TRAb, thyroid ultrasound and orbital computed tomography. This sequence joins TRBV18 and TRBJ1-4; D perhaps matches TRBD1 (6 bases). Sequencing was performed on blood. The clonotype originates from a woman between 45 and 60 years old with Graves' hyperthyroidism. CDR3 DNA: TGTGCCAGCTCATCAGCGAGGGGGGCAGATGAAAAACTGTTTTTT. Amino acids: CASSSARGADEKLFF. The entire variable domain, with the rest obtained from reference TRBV18 and TRBJ1-4, is as follows: NAGVMQNPRHLVRRRGQEARLRCSPMKGHSHVYWYRQLPEEGLKFMVYLQKENIIDESGMPKERFSAEFPKEGPSILRIQQVVRGDSAAYFCASSSARGADEKLFFGSGTQLSVL.